This T cell receptor beta chain was recorded in a study of regulatory T cells in long-lasting Graves disease. Arm-PCR with iRepertoire HTBI primers amplified the CDR3 regions for these TCR beta libraries. One entry per CDR3 protein, called by TCRdb with MiXCR from the multiplex PCR reads. The sample has over 500,000 distinct CDR3 sequences; about 16% are singletons. CDR3 length: 14 amino acids. V was pared by 5 bases and J by 7 bases, with 14 bases between. Germline V gene data show CDR1 as SGHTA and CDR2 as FQGNSA. The time point was: newly diagnosed GD, antithyroid drugs for less than 3 months. From RNA extracted from PBMCs, the TCR library was made. At least ten counts were recorded for this clonotype. These data are also associated with another study on T cells in Graves' hyperthyroidism and ophthalmopathy.

Sequences were derived from peripheral blood mononuclear cells (PBMCs), sampled at new diagnosis, from a patient treated with antithyroid drugs. The chain has TRBV7-2 and TRBJ2-2; TRBD2 might be the D (6 bases). The sequence derives from a woman aged 25-40 years with Graves disease. As DNA, the CDR3 is TGTGCCAGCAGCCGATGGGGGGAGATCGGGGAGCTGTTTTTT. This encodes CASSRWGEIGELFF.